The 15 T cell receptor beta chains presented below share a single source sample, sequenced in a study of shared clonotypes between healthy human individuals. The naive CD8 fraction comprised CD45RO-negative cells positively selected for CCR7 and excluded terminally differentiated effector memory CD45RA+ cells. Measured with immunoSEQ multiplex PCR; TCRdb has only the in-frame clones, and not every one. The table records 550,000 to 650,000 clones, roughly 96% of them present only once. Sequenced sample: naive CD8+ T cells sorted from blood. The receptors were gathered from a woman aged 25 to 45 in good health.

V gene TRBV19 combines with J gene TRBJ2-1; D uncertain. Germline CDR1 reads LNHDA; CDR2 reads SQIVND (reference sequence). Trimming pared 3 bases from V and 5 bases from J, leaving 14 bases between. This CDR3 spans 15 amino acids. CDR3 sequence (DNA): TGTGCCAGTAGTATTCTCCTAGGTCCGCACAATGAGCAGTTCTTC. Protein sequence: CASSILLGPHNEQFF.

This sequence joins TRBV29-1 and TRBJ2-1, with TRBD2 identical over 10 bases. The CDR3 has 16 amino acids. Germline V gene lookup returns CDR1 SQVTM and CDR2 ANQGSEA. V lost 7 bases to trimming and J lost 4 bases; unmatched junction nucleotides: 13. This CDR3 is CSAGWGTSVEYNEQFF. In DNA form, the CDR3 reads TGCAGCGCTGGATGGGGGACTAGCGTGGAGTACAATGAGCAGTTCTTC.

The table lists this clone with a few counts. The chain has TRBV2 and TRBJ1-1; a possible D gene is TRBD1 (5 bases). The V end lost 4 bases, the J end lost 3 bases, and 12 bases lay between the germline ends. The CDR3 consists of 14 residues. Germline values: CDR1 SNHLY, CDR2 FYNNEI. This CDR3 is CASSVFQGYTEAFF. CDR3 nucleotide sequence: TGTGCCAGCAGTGTTTTTCAGGGTTACACTGAAGCTTTCTTT.

The gene calls are TRBV6-5 and TRBJ1-5, with a weak D call TRBD1 (5 bases). Germline CDR1 and CDR2: MNHEY and SVGAGI. V was pared by 2 bases and J by 7 bases, with 12 bases between. The CDR3 consists of 14 residues. The CDR3 loop reads CASSYAGVGQPQHF. The DNA for the CDR3 is TGTGCCAGCAGTTACGCGGGGGTAGGACAGCCCCAGCATTTT.

In regard to this clone: At the DNA level, this CDR3 is encoded by other sequences in the same sample as well. The CDR3 DNA follows: TGTGCCAGCAGTTTAATAGGGTCATCCTACGAGCAGTACTTC. This codes for CASSLIGSSYEQYF. This chain joins TRBV27 and TRBJ2-7; no definite D call. CDR3 length: 14 residues. Germline values: CDR1 MNHEY, CDR2 SMNVEV (reference sequence). V was trimmed by 2 bases and J by 1 base, leaving 9 bases between them.

The rearrangement uses TRBV27 and TRBJ2-5; TRBD2 aligns across 8 bases. The end of the DNA is better explained by TRBJ2-7, so the J call may be wrong. This CDR3 spans 21 amino acids. Germline-derived CDR1 and CDR2 are MNHEY and SMNVEV (reference sequence). The CDR3 nucleotides are TGTGCCAGCAGTTTGTGGGCGGAAGGGGCCACCCCGGGAGGGCCTCCCGACGAGCAGTACTTC. Translation: CASSLWAEGATPGGPPDEQYF.

The sample holds one count of this clone. The genes are TRBV6-6 and TRBJ2-5; 9 positions agree with TRBD1. CDR3 length equals 15 residues. J lost 4 bases, V lost 5 bases, and 8 bases had no gene match. Germline loops: CDR1 MNHNY, CDR2 SVGAGI (reference sequence). This chain's CDR3 is CASSTNRGRRETQYF. The CDR3 DNA reads TGTGCCAGCAGTACCAACAGGGGGCGCCGAGAGACCCAGTACTTC.

V usage is TRBV7-8 and J usage is TRBJ2-5; 8 nucleotides agree with TRBD2. Germline V lookup: CDR1 SGHVS, CDR2 FQNEAQ. The CDR3 consists of 15 residues. V shed 2 bases and J 6 bases; nucleotides not matched to a gene: 8. The CDR3 DNA is TGTGCCAGCAGCTTAACTAGCGGCTGGGGTCAGACCCAGTACTTC. This translates into CASSLTSGWGQTQYF.

The V gene is TRBV9, the J gene TRBJ2-1; the match to TRBD1 covers 7 bases. CDR1 is SGDLS, CDR2 YYNGEE, per germline. CDR3 length: 15 amino acids. With 4 bases clipped from V and 3 bases from J, the junction kept 7 bases outside the gene matches. The CDR3 nucleotides read TGTGCCAGCAGCCCCGACAGGGTCCACTACAATGAGCAGTTCTTC. As protein: CASSPDRVHYNEQFF.

This sequence joins TRBV5-6 and TRBJ1-2, with D tentatively TRBD1 (6 bases). V lost 2 bases, J lost 7 bases, and 18 bases lay in between. CDR1 is SGHDT, CDR2 YYEEEE, per germline. The CDR3 spans 15 residues. The CDR3 DNA sequence: TGTGCCAGCAGCTTTGATCCAGGGGTGGATTCTGGCTACACCTTC. Translation: CASSFDPGVDSGYTF.

V and J are TRBV5-8 and TRBJ2-7; 9 bases are shared with TRBD1. The CDR3 length is 17 residues. The junction had 14 bases not matched to a gene; V was cut back by 4 bases and J by 3 bases. Germline lookup yields CDR1 SGHTS and CDR2 YDEGEE. The CDR3 coding sequence is TGTGCCAGCAGCCCGGCCTGGGGGGACAGGGTCTTCTACGAGCAGTACTTC. This sequence encodes CASSPAWGDRVFYEQYF.

The chain carries TRBV21-1 and TRBJ2-7. TRBV21-1 represents a pseudogene. The CDR3 has 13 residues. DNA of the CDR3: TGTGCCAGCCGCCACGAGCAACAAGACGAGCAGTACTTC. Protein sequence: CASRHEQQDEQYF.

The CDR3 DNA is TGTGCCAGCGCTAAACTAGCGGGAGGGACCTACGAGCAGTACTTC. Its protein product is CASAKLAGGTYEQYF. This chain joins TRBV5-6 and TRBJ2-7, with 13 bases fitting TRBD2. V lost 7 bases to trimming and J lost 2 bases; unmatched junction nucleotides: 6. The CDR3 spans 15 residues. Germline CDR1 SGHDT, CDR2 YYEEEE.

The chain couples TRBV28 to TRBJ2-3, with 11 bases matching TRBD2. The CDR3 contains 17 residues. Germline V gives CDR1 MDHEN, CDR2 SYDVKM. The ends lost 3 bases at V and 3 bases at J; junction bases unmatched: 8. CDR3 loop: CASSLILAGAGTDTQYF. The CDR3, as DNA: TGTGCCAGCAGTTTGATACTAGCGGGAGCTGGGACAGATACGCAGTATTTT.

The chain employs TRBV25-1 and TRBJ2-7, with TRBD2 matching 8 bases. Germline lookup yields CDR1 MGHDK and CDR2 SYGVNS. The junction had 14 bases not matched to a gene; V was cut back by 6 bases and J by 4 bases. This CDR3 is 16 amino acids long. This chain's CDR3 is CASSPGRGSGAYEQYF. DNA for the CDR3: TGTGCCAGCAGCCCCGGGCGTGGTAGCGGGGCTTACGAGCAGTACTTC.